The entry that follows covers one T cell receptor beta chain sequence. The CDR3 has 15 residues. Germline V gene lookup returns CDR1 MNHNY and CDR2 SVGAGI (reference sequence). V was trimmed by 2 bases and J by 1 base, leaving 9 bases between them. The data were taken from a study of control samples from healthy donors and cancer patients. Assay used: immunoSEQ multiplex PCR; TCRdb lists only in-frame clones, some missing. The sample shows 120,000 or so clones, less than 95% of them seen only once. The sequenced sample consisted of blood. The chain combines TRBV6-6 with TRBJ1-3; D is unresolved. The TCR sequence derives from a man aged 18 to 29 in good health. CDR3: CASSYHSTSGNTIYF. The CDR3 nucleotides read TGTGCCAGCAGTTACCACAGTACATCTGGAAACACCATATATTTT.